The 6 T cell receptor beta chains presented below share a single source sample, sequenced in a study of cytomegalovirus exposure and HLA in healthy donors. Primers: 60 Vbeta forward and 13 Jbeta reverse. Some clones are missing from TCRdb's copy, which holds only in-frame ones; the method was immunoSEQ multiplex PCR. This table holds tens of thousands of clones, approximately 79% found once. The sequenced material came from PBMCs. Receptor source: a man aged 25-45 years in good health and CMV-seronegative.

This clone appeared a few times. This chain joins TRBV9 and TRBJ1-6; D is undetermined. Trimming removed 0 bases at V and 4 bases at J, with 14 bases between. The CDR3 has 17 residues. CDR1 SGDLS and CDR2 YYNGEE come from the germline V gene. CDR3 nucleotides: TGTGCCAGCAGCGTAGGATGGGGTAGGGAGTATAATTCACCCCTCCACTTT. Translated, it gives CASSVGWGREYNSPLHF.

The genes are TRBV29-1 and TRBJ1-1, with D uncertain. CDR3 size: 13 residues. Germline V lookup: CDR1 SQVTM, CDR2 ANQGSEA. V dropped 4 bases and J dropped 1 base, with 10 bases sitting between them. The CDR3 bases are TGCAGCGTTGTCCGTCCGAGGAACACTGAAGCTTTCTTT. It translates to CSVVRPRNTEAFF.

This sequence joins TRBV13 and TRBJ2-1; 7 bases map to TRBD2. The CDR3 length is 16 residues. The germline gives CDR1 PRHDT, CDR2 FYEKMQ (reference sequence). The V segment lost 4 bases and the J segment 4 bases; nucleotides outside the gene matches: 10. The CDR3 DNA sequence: TGTGCCAGCAGCTCGCCGGGACCCGGGGGGTACAATGAGCAGTTCTTC. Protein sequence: CASSSPGPGGYNEQFF.

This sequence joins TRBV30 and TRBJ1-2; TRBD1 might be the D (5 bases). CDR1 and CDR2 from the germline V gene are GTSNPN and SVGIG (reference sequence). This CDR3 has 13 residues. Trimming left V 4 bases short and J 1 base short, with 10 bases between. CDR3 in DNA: TGTGCCTGGACTACAGGCTTTAACTATGGCTACACCTTC. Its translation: CAWTTGFNYGYTF.

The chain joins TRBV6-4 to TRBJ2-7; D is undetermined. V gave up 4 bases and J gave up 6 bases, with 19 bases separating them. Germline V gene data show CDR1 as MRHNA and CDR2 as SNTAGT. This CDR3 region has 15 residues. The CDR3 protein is CASSAPDIPSGEQYF. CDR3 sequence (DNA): TGTGCCAGCAGTGCCCCCGACATCCCCTCCGGCGAGCAGTACTTC.

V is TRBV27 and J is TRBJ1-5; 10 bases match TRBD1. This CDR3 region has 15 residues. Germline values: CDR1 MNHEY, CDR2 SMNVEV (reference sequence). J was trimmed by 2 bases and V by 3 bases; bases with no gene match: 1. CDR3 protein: CASSLGTGGNQPQHF. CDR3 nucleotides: TGTGCCAGCAGTTTGGGGACAGGGGGCAATCAGCCCCAGCATTTT.